Presented here are 20 T cell receptor beta chains from one specimen sequenced in a study of blood T cell repertoires in COVID-19. Libraries were prepared by immunoSEQ multiplex PCR; TCRdb keeps only in-frame clonotypes and omits some of them. The table has around 72,000 clones, around 84% seen once. The sequencing input was peripheral blood. The source is a man between 65 and 85 years old with active or convalescent COVID-19.

The gene calls are TRBV27 and TRBJ2-1; no clear D gene. Deletions cut 6 bases from V and 8 bases from J, with 20 bases between. Looked up from germline, CDR1 is MNHEY and CDR2 is SMNVEV (reference sequence). This CDR3 contains 15 residues. CDR3: CASSPTGLVSDEQFF. In DNA form, the CDR3 reads TGTGCCAGCAGCCCTACGGGTTTGGTCAGCGATGAGCAGTTCTTC.

This chain links TRBV19 with TRBJ2-7, with D perhaps TRBD2 (6 bases). In germline, CDR1 is LNHDA, CDR2 SQIVND (reference sequence). Trimming took off 6 bases at V and 0 bases at J, with 15 bases between the two ends. There are 15 residues in the CDR3. As DNA, the CDR3 is TGTGCCAGTAGGATCGGGGGTTTGGGCTCCTACGAGCAGTACTTC. It yields the protein CASRIGGLGSYEQYF.

V and J are TRBV3-1 (or the pseudogene TRBV3-2) and TRBJ1-2; D is unclear. The germline CDR1 and CDR2 sequences are LGHDT and YNNKEL (reference sequence). The CDR3 consists of 13 residues. Trimming cost V 4 bases and J 2 bases, with 8 bases left between them. For the CDR3, the DNA is TGTGCCAGCAGCCTTAAGAGCAACTATGGCTACACCTTC. Translated, it gives CASSLKSNYGYTF.

The J gene is TRBJ2-2, the V gene TRBV3-1 (or the pseudogene TRBV3-2); tentative D call: TRBD2 (7 bases). This CDR3 is built from 15 residues. Trimming took off 5 bases at V and 1 base at J, with 11 bases between the two ends. Germline V gene sequence: CDR1 LGHDT, CDR2 YNNKEL (reference sequence). The CDR3 protein is CASSSGGGNTGELFF. As DNA, the CDR3 is TGTGCCAGCAGCTCGGGGGGCGGGAACACCGGGGAGCTGTTTTTT.

The chain recombines TRBV14 with TRBJ1-1; 12 positions match TRBD1. The ends lost 4 bases at V and 4 bases at J; junction bases unmatched: 13. Looked up from germline, CDR1 is SGHDN and CDR2 is FVKESK. The CDR3 is 18 amino acids. The CDR3 loop is CASSLKAGTGGGGTEAFF. The DNA of the CDR3 is TGTGCCAGCAGCCTGAAGGCCGGGACAGGGGGCGGAGGCACTGAAGCTTTCTTT.

The chain has TRBV19 and TRBJ2-3, with TRBD1 matching over 10 bases. The CDR3 extends over 15 amino acids. The germline V gene has CDR1 LNHDA and CDR2 SQIVND (reference sequence). V trimming: 7 bases; J trimming: 2 bases; junction bases outside the gene matches: 6. The CDR3 here is CASNPDRGFTDTQYF. CDR3 DNA sequence: TGTGCCAGTAATCCGGACAGGGGGTTCACAGATACGCAGTATTTT.

V gene TRBV7-2 combines with J gene TRBJ2-1; 15 positions match TRBD2. V shed 4 bases and J 7 bases; nucleotides not matched to a gene: 5. Germline values: CDR1 SGHTA, CDR2 FQGNSA. The CDR3 totals 16 residues. CDR3 protein: CASSWTGTSGGNEQFF. The DNA of the CDR3 is TGTGCCAGCAGCTGGACCGGGACTAGCGGGGGGAATGAGCAGTTCTTC.

The chain is built from TRBV14 and TRBJ2-4; D is undetermined. This CDR3 is built from 15 residues. With 0 bases removed from V and 1 base from J, the gap between germline ends came to 7 bases. CDR1 SGHDN and CDR2 FVKESK come from the germline V gene. In nucleotides, the CDR3 is TGTGCCAGCAGCCAAGAGAGGATGGCCAAAAACATTCAGTACTTC. It encodes CASSQERMAKNIQYF.

V usage is TRBV7-2 and J usage is TRBJ1-6; weak D call: TRBD1 (5 bases). Trimming cost V 2 bases and J 7 bases, with 21 bases left between them. CDR3 length equals 18 residues. Germline CDR1 SGHTA, CDR2 FQGNSA. This CDR3 reads CASSLMYGRVGVNSPLHF. The CDR3 DNA reads as TGTGCCAGCAGCTTAATGTACGGGAGAGTAGGGGTCAATTCACCCCTCCACTTT.

The chain employs TRBV9 and TRBJ2-7; 9 bases line up with TRBD2. From germline, CDR1 is SGDLS and CDR2 YYNGEE. The CDR3 runs to 13 residues. J lost 5 bases, V lost 7 bases, and 7 bases had no gene match. The CDR3 reads CASAAGGRDEQYF. The CDR3 bases are TGTGCCAGCGCCGCGGGAGGGCGGGACGAGCAGTACTTC.

This rearrangement joins TRBV27 to TRBJ2-7; TRBD2 matches 9 bases. CDR1 is MNHEY, CDR2 SMNVEV, per germline (reference sequence). This CDR3 is built from 16 residues. V lost 0 bases to trimming and J lost 1 base; unmatched junction nucleotides: 4. CDR3: CASSLSAGGASYEQYF. The CDR3 DNA is TGTGCCAGCAGTTTATCGGCGGGGGGGGCTTCCTACGAGCAGTACTTC.

The rearrangement joins TRBV6-5 to TRBJ2-5; 9 bases map to TRBD1. The CDR3 contains 14 residues. From germline, CDR1 is MNHEY and CDR2 SVGAGI. The V and J ends lost 6 bases and 5 bases, in that order; junction bases with no gene match: 7. CDR3 sequence: CASRRDRAAETQYF. The CDR3 coding sequence is TGTGCCAGCAGGAGGGACAGGGCAGCTGAGACCCAGTACTTC.

The CDR3 coding sequence is TGTGCCAGCAGTGCGGGGGACAGGATGAATGAAAAACTGTTTTTT. Encoded protein: CASSAGDRMNEKLFF. The genes are TRBV27 and TRBJ1-4; 8 bases fit TRBD1. With V trimmed by 5 bases and J by 5 bases, 7 bases remained unmatched. Germline V gene sequence: CDR1 MNHEY, CDR2 SMNVEV (reference sequence). CDR3 size: 15 residues.

This chain uses TRBV7-9 with TRBJ2-2; D remains unclear. Deletions cut 1 base from V and 3 bases from J, with 3 bases between. The CDR3 loop spans 13 amino acids. Germline CDR1 is SEHNR and CDR2 is FQNEAQ (reference sequence). CDR3 DNA sequence: TGTGCCAGCAGCTTAGTAGACACCGGGGAGCTGTTTTTT. Its protein product is CASSLVDTGELFF.

This chain uses TRBV6-5 with TRBJ1-1; TRBD1 is a possible D gene (6 bases). Trimming cost V 2 bases and J 5 bases, with 18 bases left between them. In germline, CDR1 is MNHEY, CDR2 SVGAGI. The CDR3 has 16 residues. This CDR3 is CASSYTLLQGGTEAFF. CDR3 bases: TGTGCCAGCAGTTACACTCTTTTACAGGGCGGAACTGAAGCTTTCTTT.

The table lists this clone with a count of one. V is TRBV20-1 and J is TRBJ2-7, with a tentative D call TRBD2 (5 bases). Trimming removed 2 bases at V and 3 bases at J, with 5 bases between. Germline lookup yields CDR1 DFQATT and CDR2 SNEGSKA (reference sequence). The CDR3 loop spans 11 amino acids. This CDR3 reads CSARRGYEQYF. Written as DNA, the CDR3 is TGCAGTGCTAGACGGGGCTACGAGCAGTACTTC.

The chain recombines TRBV19 with TRBJ1-3; perhaps TRBD1 as D (5 bases). Germline assignment: CDR1 LNHDA and CDR2 SQIVND (reference sequence). This CDR3 has 16 residues. V lost 5 bases and J 0 bases, leaving 14 bases between the germline ends. The chain's CDR3 is CASSPYDSSSGNTIYF. In nucleotides, the CDR3 is TGTGCCAGTAGTCCATACGACAGCAGCTCTGGAAACACCATATATTTT.

The gene calls are TRBV2 and TRBJ1-3; weak D call: TRBD1 (6 bases). V lost 3 bases to trimming and J lost 0 bases, with 12 bases between them. The CDR3 spans 16 residues. The germline V gene has CDR1 SNHLY and CDR2 FYNNEI. The CDR3 loop reads CASSDLYRDSGNTIYF. CDR3 coding DNA: TGTGCCAGCAGTGACTTGTACAGGGACTCTGGAAACACCATATATTTT. The full variable domain, in which reference TRBV2 and TRBJ1-3 provide the parts outside the CDR3, is EPEVTQTPSHQVTQMGQEVILRCVPISNHLYFYWYRQILGQKVEFLVSFYNNEISEKSEIFDDQFSVERPDGSNFTLKIRSTKLEDSAMYFCASSDLYRDSGNTIYFGEGSWLTVV.

The V call is TRBV11-2, the J call TRBJ2-7, with 7 bases identical to TRBD1. Germline lookup yields CDR1 SGHAT and CDR2 FQNNGV. Trimming cost V 1 base and J 8 bases; bases outside gene matches: 17. This CDR3 contains 17 residues. DNA for the CDR3: TGTGCCAGCAGCTTAGGGGGGTCGGGACAGAGAATTTATAAGCAGTACTTC. It encodes CASSLGGSGQRIYKQYF.

DNA of the CDR3: TGCGCCAGCAGCGCAGACAGCGGGGCGATCAATGAGCAGTTCTTC. Amino acids: CASSADSGAINEQFF. The chain links TRBV5-1 to TRBJ2-1; 7 bases align to TRBD2. Trimming took 4 bases from V and 6 from J; bases not matched to a gene: 10. The germline CDR1 and CDR2 sequences are SGHRS and YFSETQ. The CDR3 is 15 amino acids.